What follows is one TCR beta chain and its context. This sample was included in a study of blood T cell repertoires in COVID-19. For the study at large: Samples came from the United States, Italy and Spain, spanning acute and convalescent COVID-19. Sample material is recorded as cDNA or gDNA derived from T cells, B-cell-depleted T cells, or PBMCs.

The germline V gene has CDR1 GTSNPN and CDR2 SVGIG (reference sequence). This CDR3 region has 13 residues. V was cut by 0 bases and J by 4 bases, with 9 bases left in between. Enrolled during active infection, Seattle patients were then followed longitudinally. Per the original data handling: Reference gene primer amplification in the assay estimated nucleated cell counts. Profiled with immunoSEQ multiplex PCR; TCRdb holds only in-frame clones, not every one. From that table come the V and J calls and clone size; the DNA was used to work out D and trimming. The profile shows some 200,000 clones, 80% to 90% of them singletons.

The sequenced sample was peripheral blood. The chain has TRBV30 and TRBJ1-2, with no clear D. The TCR sequence derives from a woman of 80 years or more with COVID-19, enrolled during active disease. In DNA, the CDR3 is TGTGCCTGGAGTGTACGAGGGTTCTATGGCTACACCTTC. Its translation is CAWSVRGFYGYTF.